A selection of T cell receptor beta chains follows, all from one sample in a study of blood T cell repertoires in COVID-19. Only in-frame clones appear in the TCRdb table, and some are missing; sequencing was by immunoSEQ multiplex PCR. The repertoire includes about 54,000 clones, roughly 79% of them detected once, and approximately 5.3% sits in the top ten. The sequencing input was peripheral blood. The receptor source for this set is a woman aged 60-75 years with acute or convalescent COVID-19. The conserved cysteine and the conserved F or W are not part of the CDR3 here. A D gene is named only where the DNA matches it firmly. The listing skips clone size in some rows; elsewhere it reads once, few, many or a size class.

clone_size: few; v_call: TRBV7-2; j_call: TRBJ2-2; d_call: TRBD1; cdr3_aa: ASSPGQFTGELF
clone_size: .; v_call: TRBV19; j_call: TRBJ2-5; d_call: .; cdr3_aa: ATAGGAVGTQY
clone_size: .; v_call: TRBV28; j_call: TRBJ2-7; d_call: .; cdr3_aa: ASSLTRVYEQY
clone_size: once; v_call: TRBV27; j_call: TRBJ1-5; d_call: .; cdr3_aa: ASSPFPGGTRNQPQH
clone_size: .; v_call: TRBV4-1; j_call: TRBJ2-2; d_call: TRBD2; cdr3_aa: ASSLSGGNTGELF
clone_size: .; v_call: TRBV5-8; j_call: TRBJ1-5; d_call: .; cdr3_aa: ASTFGNQPQH
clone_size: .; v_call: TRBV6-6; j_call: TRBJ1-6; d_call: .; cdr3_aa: ATWDSGGNSPLH
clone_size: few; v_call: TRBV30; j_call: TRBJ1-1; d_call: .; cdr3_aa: AWKPQVAEAF
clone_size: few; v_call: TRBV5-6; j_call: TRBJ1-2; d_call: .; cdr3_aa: ASSLARGYT
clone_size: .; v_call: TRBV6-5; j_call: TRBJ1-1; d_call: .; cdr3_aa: ASPGGAYEAF
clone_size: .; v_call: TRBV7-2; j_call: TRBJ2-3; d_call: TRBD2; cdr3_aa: ASSFTSGKGTDTQY
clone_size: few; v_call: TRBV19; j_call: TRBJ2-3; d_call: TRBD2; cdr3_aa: ASRSGGGYTDTQY
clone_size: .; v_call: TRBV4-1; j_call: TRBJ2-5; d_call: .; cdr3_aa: ASSQDFVGVQETQY
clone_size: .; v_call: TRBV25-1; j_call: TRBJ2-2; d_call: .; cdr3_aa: ASGDTGELF
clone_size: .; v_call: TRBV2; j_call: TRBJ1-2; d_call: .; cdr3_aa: ASSDGTRGYT
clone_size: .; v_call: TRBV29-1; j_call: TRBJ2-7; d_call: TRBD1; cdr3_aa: SVDGTGSIGQY
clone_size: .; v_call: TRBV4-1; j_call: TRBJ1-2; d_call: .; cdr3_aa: ASSQVSEYGYT
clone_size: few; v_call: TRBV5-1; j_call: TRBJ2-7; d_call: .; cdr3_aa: ASRGGVAYEQY
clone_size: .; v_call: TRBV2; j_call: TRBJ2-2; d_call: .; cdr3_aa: ASILGGTTGELF
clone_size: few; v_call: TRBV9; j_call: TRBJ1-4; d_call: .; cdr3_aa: ASSVGRGNEKLF
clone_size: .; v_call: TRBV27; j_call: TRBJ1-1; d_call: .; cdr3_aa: ASTQRSGTEAF
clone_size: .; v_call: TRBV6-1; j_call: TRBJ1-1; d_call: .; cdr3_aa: AHGQGPLGAF
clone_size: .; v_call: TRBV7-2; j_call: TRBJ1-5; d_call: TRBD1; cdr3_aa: ASSPGGGQNQPQH
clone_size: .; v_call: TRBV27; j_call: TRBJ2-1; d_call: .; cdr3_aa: ASSSSLGRPFRNEQF
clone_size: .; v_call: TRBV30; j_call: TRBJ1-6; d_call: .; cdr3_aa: AWSVLGGGAPLH
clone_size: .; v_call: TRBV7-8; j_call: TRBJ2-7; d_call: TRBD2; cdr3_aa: ASSFPGLAYEQY
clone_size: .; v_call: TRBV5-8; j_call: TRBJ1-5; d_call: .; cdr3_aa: ASSLAVRSNQPQH
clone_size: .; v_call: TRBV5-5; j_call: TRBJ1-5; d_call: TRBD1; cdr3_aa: ASSLAWTGNQPQH
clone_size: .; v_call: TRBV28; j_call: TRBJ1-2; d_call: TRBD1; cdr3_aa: ASSLGTGAGYGYT
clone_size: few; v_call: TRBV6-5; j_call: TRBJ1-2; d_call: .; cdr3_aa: ASSNREIGPYGYT
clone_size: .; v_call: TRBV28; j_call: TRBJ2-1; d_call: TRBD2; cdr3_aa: ASSTTGLAGYNEQF
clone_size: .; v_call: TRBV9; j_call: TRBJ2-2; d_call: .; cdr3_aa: ASSHGTGELF
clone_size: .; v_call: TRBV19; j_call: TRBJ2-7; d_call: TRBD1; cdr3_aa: ASSLGQGAFYEQY
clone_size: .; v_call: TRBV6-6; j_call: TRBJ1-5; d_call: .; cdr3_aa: ASNTGYSNQPQH
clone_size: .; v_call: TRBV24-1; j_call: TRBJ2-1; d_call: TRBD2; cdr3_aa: ATSWGGSNEQF
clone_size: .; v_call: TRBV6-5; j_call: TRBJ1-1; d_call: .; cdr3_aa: ASSKSKTGNTEAF
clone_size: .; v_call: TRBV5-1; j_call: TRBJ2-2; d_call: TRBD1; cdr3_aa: ASSLGQGARTGELF
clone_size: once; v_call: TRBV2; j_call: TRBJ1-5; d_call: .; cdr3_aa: ASSGTARNQPQH
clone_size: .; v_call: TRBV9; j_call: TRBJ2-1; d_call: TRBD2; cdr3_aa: ASSVSSGNEQF
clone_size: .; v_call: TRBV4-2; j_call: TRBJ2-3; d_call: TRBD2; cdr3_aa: ASSQDYGLAGVSTDTQY
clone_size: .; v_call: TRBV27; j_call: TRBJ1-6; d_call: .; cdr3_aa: ASSPGVIQSPLH
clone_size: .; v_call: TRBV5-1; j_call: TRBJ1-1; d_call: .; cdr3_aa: ASSLAGAVNTEAF
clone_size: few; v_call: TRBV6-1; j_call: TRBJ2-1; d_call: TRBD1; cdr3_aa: ASRSGTGGNEQF
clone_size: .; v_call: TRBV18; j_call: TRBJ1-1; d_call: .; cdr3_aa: ASSPPTTQNTEAF
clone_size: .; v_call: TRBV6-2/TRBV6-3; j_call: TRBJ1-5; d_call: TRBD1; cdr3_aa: ASSYSATGELNQPQH
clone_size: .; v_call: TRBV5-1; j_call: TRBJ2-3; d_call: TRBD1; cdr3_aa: ASSGTGRPADTQY
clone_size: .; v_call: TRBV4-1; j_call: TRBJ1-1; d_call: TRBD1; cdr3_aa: ASSPDRQNTEAF
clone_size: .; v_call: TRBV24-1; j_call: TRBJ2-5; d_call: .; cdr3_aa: ATSDLRGPDQETQY
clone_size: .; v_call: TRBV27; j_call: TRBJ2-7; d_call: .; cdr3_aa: ASSFLSEQY
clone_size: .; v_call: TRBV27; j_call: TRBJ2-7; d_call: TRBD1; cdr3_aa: ASSPQGAGYEQY
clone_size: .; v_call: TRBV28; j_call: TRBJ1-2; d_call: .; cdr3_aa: ASSYIWRGPNYGYT
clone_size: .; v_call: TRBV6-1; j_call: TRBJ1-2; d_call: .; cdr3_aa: ASSEAPGGGIGYT
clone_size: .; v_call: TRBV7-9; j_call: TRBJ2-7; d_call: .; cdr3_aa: ASSLGSTVRDEQY
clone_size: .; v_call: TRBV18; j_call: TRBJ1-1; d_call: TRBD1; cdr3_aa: ASSADRVGVNTEAF
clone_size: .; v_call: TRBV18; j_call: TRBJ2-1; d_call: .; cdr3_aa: ASSPQGKGYNEQF